This passage covers 20 T cell receptor beta chains from one sample sequenced in a study of T-cell memory formation after mild COVID-19. TCRdb fed the 5' RACE reads into MiXCR, producing one record per CDR3 protein. The table shows fewer than 650,000 distinct CDR3 sequences, with less than 25% occurring only once. The sample was PBMCs or a T cell subset sorted from them (not recorded which). All receptors come from an adult woman who had mild COVID-19 (a few samples of this study predate the infection). Cell type and time point are not known.

The DNA of the CDR3 is TGTGCCAGCAGCACCCCTAGCGGGGAGGTAACAGATACGCAGTATTTT. Translation: CASSTPSGEVTDTQYF. The gene calls are TRBV5-4 and TRBJ2-3; TRBD2 aligns across 9 bases. Losses at the gene ends were 4 bases for V and 3 bases for J; bases not matched to a gene: 9. Germline V gives CDR1 SGHNT, CDR2 YYREEE (reference sequence). This CDR3 spans 16 amino acids.

The chain joins TRBV18 to TRBJ2-7; 8 bases map to TRBD2. The CDR3 consists of 18 residues. Looked up from germline, CDR1 is KGHSH and CDR2 is LQKENI. J gave up 2 bases and V 0 bases, and 12 bases lay outside the gene matches. The CDR3 DNA is TGTGCCAGCTCACCACCTCTTTTCGGGGGGGGTCCTACCTACGAGCAGTACTTC. This sequence encodes CASSPPLFGGGPTYEQYF.

This clonotype appeared a single time. This chain uses TRBV5-1 with TRBJ2-3; D not resolved. The germline V and J ends were trimmed by 4 bases and 2 bases, with 11 bases remaining between them. Germline V gene data show CDR1 as SGHRS and CDR2 as YFSETQ. This CDR3 is 14 amino acids long. DNA of the CDR3: TGCGCCAGCAGCCGTGACTCAAACACAGATACGCAGTATTTT. Its protein product is CASSRDSNTDTQYF.

The V gene is TRBV29-1, the J gene TRBJ1-1; possible D gene TRBD1, 5 bases. The CDR3 length is 15 residues. The germline V gene has CDR1 SQVTM and CDR2 ANQGSEA. V was cut by 3 bases and J by 0 bases, with 14 bases left in between. DNA for the CDR3: TGCAGCGTTGAGGGGACCTCCGCTATGAACACTGAAGCTTTCTTT. Amino acid sequence: CSVEGTSAMNTEAFF.

This clonotype has only a few counts. This rearrangement joins TRBV29-1 to TRBJ1-1, with D uncertain. CDR1 is SQVTM, CDR2 ANQGSEA, per germline. Trimming removed 4 bases at V and 7 bases at J, with 7 bases between. The CDR3 is made up of 10 amino acids. In DNA form, the CDR3 reads TGCAGCGTTGGACCGAATGAAGCTTTCTTT. Its protein is CSVGPNEAFF.

This clonotype was picked up a small number of times. V is TRBV7-2 and J is TRBJ1-1, with D unresolved. Germline-derived CDR1 and CDR2 are SGHTA and FQGNSA. The CDR3 runs to 14 residues. The ends were cut back, 1 base at V and 1 base at J, with 7 bases in the middle. DNA of the CDR3: TGTGCCAGCAGCTTAGTTCGCGCGAACACTGAAGCTTTCTTT. This codes for CASSLVRANTEAFF.

This clonotype was counted between two and nine times. CDR3 nucleotides: TGCAGTGCAGCAGACAGTAACTATGGCTACACCTTC. Translating it yields CSAADSNYGYTF. The rearrangement uses TRBV20-1 and TRBJ1-2, with D tentatively TRBD1 (5 bases). Between the trimmed V and J ends, which lost 6 bases and 1 base, there was a span of 9 bases. CDR3 length: 12 residues. CDR1 is DFQATT and CDR2 is SNEGSKA in the germline V gene (reference sequence).

This clonotype was seen more than once but under ten times. The chain employs TRBV6-5 and TRBJ2-1; 8 bases line up with TRBD2. The germline V gene has CDR1 MNHEY and CDR2 SVGAGI. The CDR3 extends over 14 amino acids. V shed 5 bases, J shed 6 bases, and the junction held 6 bases outside the gene matches. The CDR3 region is CASSNGLATNEQFF. CDR3 bases: TGTGCCAGCAGTAACGGACTAGCCACCAATGAGCAGTTCTTC.

This clonotype has just a few counts. The chain links TRBV20-1 to TRBJ1-5; D is unclear. The CDR3 loop spans 15 amino acids. Germline CDR1 is DFQATT and CDR2 is SNEGSKA (reference sequence). Trimming pared 3 bases from V and 8 bases from J, leaving 20 bases between. CDR3 loop: CSASGLKGGREPQHF. Written as DNA, the CDR3 is TGCAGTGCTAGTGGATTAAAGGGAGGTCGGGAGCCCCAGCATTTT.

This clonotype was detected a few times. The chain couples TRBV7-9 to TRBJ2-3; 9 nucleotides agree with TRBD2. CDR3 length: 17 residues. Unmatched junction bases numbered 7, after V lost 1 base and J lost 2 bases. Germline V lookup: CDR1 SEHNR, CDR2 FQNEAQ (reference sequence). The chain's CDR3 is CASSLVGTSRTTDTQYF. The CDR3 region has the DNA TGTGCCAGCAGCTTAGTCGGGACTAGCCGAACCACAGATACGCAGTATTTT. The full variable domain, rest sourced from reference TRBV7-9 and TRBJ2-3, is DTGVSQNPRHKITKRGQNVTFRCDPISEHNRLYWYRQTLGQGPEFLTYFQNEAQLEKSRLLSDRFSAERPKGSFSTLEIQRTEQGDSAMYLCASSLVGTSRTTDTQYFGPGTRLTVL.

This chain joins TRBV3-1 and TRBJ2-1, with D possibly TRBD1 on 6 matching bases. The CDR3 consists of 13 residues. The germline CDR1 and CDR2 sequences are LGHDT and YNNKEL (reference sequence). The V and J ends lost 8 bases and 7 bases respectively, with 15 bases between them. The CDR3 coding sequence is TGTGCCAGCCAACGACAGGTCGGGAATGAGCAGTTCTTC. This encodes CASQRQVGNEQFF.

This chain joins TRBV4-2 and TRBJ2-1, with D perhaps matching TRBD2 (5 bases). Trimming cost V 0 bases and J 6 bases, with 12 bases left between them. This CDR3 contains 15 residues. CDR1 LGHNA and CDR2 YNFKEQ come from the germline V gene. CDR3 sequence reads: CASSQDFLASNEQFF. DNA for the CDR3: TGTGCCAGCAGCCAAGATTTCCTAGCTTCCAATGAGCAGTTCTTC.

This clonotype was seen a handful of times. V usage is TRBV6-6 and J usage is TRBJ2-7, with D perhaps assigned TRBD1 or TRBD2 (6 bases each). Trimming pared 0 bases from V and 6 bases from J, leaving 18 bases between. The CDR3 runs 16 residues. Germline lookup yields CDR1 MNHNY and CDR2 SVGAGI (reference sequence). The CDR3: CASSYSTGERGSEQYF. The CDR3 DNA follows: TGTGCCAGCAGTTACTCGACGGGGGAAAGGGGGAGCGAGCAGTACTTC.

This clonotype was picked up a small number of times. The J gene is TRBJ2-7, the V gene TRBV20-1; 7 nucleotides match TRBD2. The CDR3 has 13 amino acids. Germline CDR1 and CDR2: DFQATT and SNEGSKA (reference sequence). Trimming at V came to 2 bases and at J to 3 bases, leaving 4 bases not matched to a gene. The CDR3 DNA sequence: TGCAGTGCTAGACGAGCGGGACTCTACGAGCAGTACTTC. Its translation: CSARRAGLYEQYF.

This clonotype occurred a few times. CDR3 in amino acids: CASSLGDHTEAFF. For the CDR3, the DNA is TGTGCCAGCAGCTTAGGAGACCACACTGAAGCTTTCTTT. V and J are TRBV7-3 and TRBJ1-1; D unclear. This CDR3 has 13 residues. The V gene lost 2 bases and the J gene lost 3 bases, with 7 bases spanning the gap. The V gene's germline CDR1 is SGHTA and CDR2 FQGTGA.

The chain joins TRBV6-5 to TRBJ1-5, with D perhaps matching TRBD1 (5 bases). The CDR3 has 13 residues. V was trimmed by 6 bases and J by 3 bases, leaving 9 bases between them. Germline V lookup: CDR1 MNHEY, CDR2 SVGAGI. CDR3 in DNA: TGTGCCAGCAGGGCCGGGGCCAATCAGCCCCAGCATTTT. Translated, it gives CASRAGANQPQHF.

The genes are TRBV4-3 and TRBJ2-6; no firm D call. This CDR3 spans 16 amino acids. CDR1 and CDR2 from the germline V gene are LGHNA and YSLEER. V lost 0 bases and J lost 5, with 11 bases in between. The CDR3 is CASSQEWASRANVLTF. Here the CDR3 DNA reads TGCGCCAGCAGCCAAGAGTGGGCCAGTAGGGCCAACGTCCTGACTTTC.

This clonotype appeared a few times. V is TRBV4-1 and J is TRBJ2-6, with unresolved D. With 2 bases removed from V and 4 bases from J, the gap between germline ends came to 12 bases. CDR1 is MGHRA, CDR2 YSYEKL, per germline. The CDR3 totals 16 residues. CDR3 loop: CASSQLATGGANVLTF. The CDR3 DNA follows: TGCGCCAGCAGCCAACTCGCAACCGGCGGGGCCAACGTCCTGACTTTC.

This clonotype was seen more than once but under ten times. The J gene is TRBJ2-1, the V gene TRBV5-1; 12 positions agree with TRBD2. Germline-derived CDR1 and CDR2 are SGHRS and YFSETQ. Trimming removed 4 bases from V and 5 bases from J; junction bases left unmatched: 10. The CDR3 covers 17 residues. The CDR3 DNA sequence: TGCGCCAGCAGCCCCCGCCCTAGCGGGAGGGCCAACAATGAGCAGTTCTTC. Encoded protein: CASSPRPSGRANNEQFF. The full variable domain, completed using reference TRBV5-1 and TRBJ2-1, is KAGVTQTPRYLIKTRGQQVTLSCSPISGHRSVSWYQQTPGQGLQFLFEYFSETQRNKGNFPGRFSGRQFSNSRSEMNVSTLELGDSALYLCASSPRPSGRANNEQFFGPGTRLTVL.

The gene calls are TRBV18 and TRBJ2-7; 9 bases map to TRBD2. The CDR3 covers 16 residues. CDR1 is KGHSH, CDR2 LQKENI, per germline. Losses at the gene ends were 3 bases for V and 7 bases for J; bases not matched to a gene: 13. CDR3 nucleotides: TGTGCCAGCTCACCGCCCAGCGGGGGGCCGTTAGTAGAGCAGTACTTC. Translated, it gives CASSPPSGGPLVEQYF.